Listed below are T cell receptor beta chains from one sample, sequenced in a study of T-cell reconstitution after alpha-beta-depleted transplantation in children. TCRdb re-analysed the PCR reads in MiXCR, keeping a single row per CDR3 protein. The table lists fewer than 550,000 distinct CDR3 sequences, roughly 11% of them singletons. Source: PBMCs, mostly from graft donor cells, taken 180 days after TCRalphabeta/CD19-depleted stem cell transplant. Receptors originate from a female patient between 2 and 15 years old who had a stem cell transplant for aplastic anemia, so the T cells may come from the graft donor. Each CDR3 is given with its conserved first and last residue. The D gene is left open where the match is weak. Some rows mark clone size as missing; the rest say once, few, many or name a class of expanded clone.

j_gene: TRBJ2-5
v_gene: TRBV7-9
d_gene: -
abundance: few
CDR3aa: CASSPRGQAFF
CDR3nt: TGTGCCAGCAGCCCTCGAGGGCAGGCATTCTTC

j_gene: TRBJ2-1
v_gene: TRBV6-5
d_gene: -
abundance: few
CDR3aa: CASSFNFVVYNEQFF
CDR3nt: TGTGCCAGCAGTTTCAACTTCGTCGTATACAATGAGCAGTTCTTC

j_gene: TRBJ1-5
v_gene: TRBV12-3/TRBV12-4
d_gene: -
abundance: many
CDR3aa: CASSYRGPNQPQHF
CDR3nt: TGTGCCAGCAGTTACCGGGGCCCCAATCAGCCCCAGCATTTT

j_gene: TRBJ2-1
v_gene: TRBV4-3
d_gene: TRBD2
abundance: few
CDR3aa: CASSQGRDYGEQFF
CDR3nt: TGCGCCAGCAGCCAAGGCAGGGACTATGGTGAGCAGTTCTTC

j_gene: TRBJ2-1
v_gene: TRBV10-2
d_gene: -
abundance: -
CDR3aa: CASSETGQGYNEQFF
CDR3nt: TGCGCCAGCAGTGAGACGGGACAAGGATACAATGAGCAGTTCTTC

j_gene: TRBJ1-2
v_gene: TRBV5-6
d_gene: -
abundance: -
CDR3aa: CASSLMGLEYGYTF
CDR3nt: TGTGCCAGCAGCTTGATGGGGCTGGAATATGGCTACACCTTC

j_gene: TRBJ2-4
v_gene: TRBV18
d_gene: TRBD1
abundance: -
CDR3aa: CASSPSAGTGDKNIQYF
CDR3nt: TGTGCCAGCTCCCCTAGCGCCGGGACAGGGGACAAAAACATTCAGTACTTC

j_gene: TRBJ2-7
v_gene: TRBV6-6
d_gene: -
abundance: -
CDR3aa: CASRVRLGEQYF
CDR3nt: TGTGCCAGCAGGGTGAGGCTGGGGGAGCAGTACTTC

j_gene: TRBJ2-1
v_gene: TRBV20-1
d_gene: -
abundance: many
CDR3aa: CSARDLSEQFF
CDR3nt: TGCAGTGCTAGAGATCTGAGTGAGCAGTTCTTC

j_gene: TRBJ1-6
v_gene: TRBV4-3
d_gene: TRBD1
abundance: -
CDR3aa: CASSQWDRVITPLHF
CDR3nt: TGCGCCAGCAGCCAATGGGACAGGGTTATTACACCCCTCCACTTT

j_gene: TRBJ1-2
v_gene: TRBV20-1
d_gene: -
abundance: few
CDR3aa: CSARGTTNYGYTF
CDR3nt: TGCAGTGCTAGAGGGACAACCAACTATGGCTACACCTTC

j_gene: TRBJ2-5
v_gene: TRBV27
d_gene: -
abundance: -
CDR3aa: CASSLSPQGETQYF
CDR3nt: TGTGCCAGCAGTTTATCACCCCAGGGAGAGACCCAGTACTTC

j_gene: TRBJ1-5
v_gene: TRBV7-8
d_gene: TRBD1
abundance: few
CDR3aa: CASSLVGRGPQPQHF
CDR3nt: TGTGCCAGCAGCTTAGTAGGCAGGGGGCCTCAGCCCCAGCATTTT

j_gene: TRBJ2-1
v_gene: TRBV27
d_gene: -
abundance: few
CDR3aa: CASSFQITYNEQFF
CDR3nt: TGTGCCAGCAGTTTCCAGATCACCTACAATGAGCAGTTCTTC

j_gene: TRBJ2-2
v_gene: TRBV10-3
d_gene: -
abundance: -
CDR3aa: CAISGLVGGELFF
CDR3nt: TGTGCCATCAGTGGACTAGTAGGCGGGGAGCTGTTTTTT